These 25 T cell receptor beta chains originate from one sample sequenced in a study of T-cell memory formation after mild COVID-19. TCRdb itself ran the 5' RACE reads through MiXCR, one entry per CDR3 protein. The sample consists of about 600,000 distinct CDR3 sequences, less than 25% of them appearing once. The sample taken for sequencing was PBMCs or a T cell subset sorted from them (not recorded which). These TCRs come from an adult woman who had mild COVID-19 (a few samples of this study predate the infection). Cell type and time point are not known.

The genes are TRBV6-1 and TRBJ2-1, with D maybe TRBD2 (6 bases). There are 13 residues in the CDR3. V lost 7 bases, J lost 6 bases, and 13 bases lay in between. In germline, CDR1 is MNHNS, CDR2 SASEGT. CDR3: CASTSMGGNEQFF. As DNA, the CDR3 is TGTGCCAGCACTTCGATGGGGGGCAATGAGCAGTTCTTC.

This clonotype has a handful of counts. The rearrangement joins TRBV9 to TRBJ2-7; 10 bases are shared with TRBD2. CDR3 length: 15 amino acids. The V and J ends lost 2 bases and 4 bases, in that order; junction bases with no gene match: 6. Germline CDR1 and CDR2: SGDLS and YYNGEE. CDR3: CASSVSPLAGYEQYF. In DNA form, the CDR3 reads TGTGCCAGCAGCGTGAGCCCACTAGCGGGATACGAGCAGTACTTC.

V and J are TRBV6-5 and TRBJ1-1, with D possibly matching TRBD1 (6 bases). V dropped 9 bases and J dropped 7 bases, with 24 bases sitting between them. The CDR3 is 15 residues long. CDR1 and CDR2 (germline): MNHEY, SVGAGI. In nucleotides, the CDR3 is TGTGCCAGTAAATCTCCGACAGGAAGAAGGGTTGAAGCTTTCTTT. Translating gives CASKSPTGRRVEAFF.

The chain recombines TRBV7-2 with TRBJ2-1; D not resolved. The CDR3 is 13 amino acids. The germline V and J ends were trimmed by 6 bases and 7 bases, with 13 bases remaining between them. The germline CDR1 and CDR2 sequences are SGHTA and FQGNSA. The CDR3 nucleotides are TGTGCCAGCAGTTTACTGACCCTGAATGAGCAGTTCTTC. This gives the protein CASSLLTLNEQFF.

This clonotype was seen a few times. This chain uses TRBV27 with TRBJ2-1; a possible D gene is TRBD1 (6 bases). This CDR3 has 15 residues. Germline V gene lookup returns CDR1 MNHEY and CDR2 SMNVEV (reference sequence). Between the trimmed V and J ends, which lost 8 bases and 3 bases, there was a span of 17 bases. The CDR3, as DNA: TGTGCCAGCGGGTGGGACAAGAATTACTACAATGAGCAGTTCTTC. The encoded protein is CASGWDKNYYNEQFF.

V is TRBV5-1 and J is TRBJ1-1; D is perhaps TRBD1 (5 bases). The V gene's germline CDR1 is SGHRS and CDR2 YFSETQ. The CDR3 runs to 13 residues. V was clipped by 3 bases and J by 2 bases, with 8 bases between them. The CDR3 nucleotides are TGCGCCAGCAGCTGGGACGTAAACACTGAAGCTTTCTTT. This gives the protein CASSWDVNTEAFF.

V and J are TRBV5-1 and TRBJ2-5; weak D call: TRBD1 (6 bases). Per the germline V gene, CDR1 is SGHRS and CDR2 is YFSETQ. This CDR3 is built from 16 residues. The germline V and J ends were trimmed by 1 base and 1 base, with 14 bases remaining between them. The CDR3 nucleotides are TGCGCCAGCAGCTTGTTCGGGACACTCTCCCAAGAGACCCAGTACTTC. This codes for CASSLFGTLSQETQYF. Drawing the rest from reference TRBV5-1 and TRBJ2-5, the complete variable domain is KAGVTQTPRYLIKTRGQQVTLSCSPISGHRSVSWYQQTPGQGLQFLFEYFSETQRNKGNFPGRFSGRQFSNSRSEMNVSTLELGDSALYLCASSLFGTLSQETQYFGPGTRLLVL.

The genes are TRBV27 and TRBJ2-7, with TRBD1 identical over 9 bases. CDR1 is MNHEY, CDR2 SMNVEV, per germline (reference sequence). This CDR3 has 15 amino acids. V shed 8 bases and J 0 bases; nucleotides not matched to a gene: 8. The CDR3 DNA reads TGTGCCAGCCACAGGGGGCAAGGCCACTCCTACGAGCAGTACTTC. Translation gives CASHRGQGHSYEQYF.

This clonotype has only a few counts. J is TRBJ2-1 and V is TRBV6-5; D is perhaps TRBD2 (6 bases). The germline gives CDR1 MNHEY, CDR2 SVGAGI. Trimming took 8 bases from V and 9 from J, leaving 17 bases between them. The CDR3 contains 13 residues. The CDR3 here is CASRGASAGEQFF. CDR3 DNA sequence: TGTGCCAGCCGAGGAGCTAGCGCGGGTGAGCAGTTCTTC.

V usage is TRBV7-2 and J usage is TRBJ2-3, with TRBD1 matching over 7 bases. This CDR3 is 15 amino acids long. The V gene's germline CDR1 is SGHTA and CDR2 FQGNSA. V lost 0 bases to trimming and J lost 8 bases; unmatched junction nucleotides: 8. In nucleotides, the CDR3 is TGTGCCAGCAGCTTAGCGGGTCCAGGGGGAGCTACGCAGTATTTT. It translates to CASSLAGPGGATQYF.

In this sample, this clonotype turned up a few times. The chain links TRBV7-9 to TRBJ1-6, with D unresolved. This CDR3 is 15 amino acids long. Looked up from germline, CDR1 is SEHNR and CDR2 is FQNEAQ (reference sequence). Trimming took off 3 bases at V and 0 bases at J, with 6 bases between the two ends. CDR3 nucleotides: TGTGCCAGCAGCTTCCGGGACTCCTATAATTCACCCCTCCACTTT. It is translated as CASSFRDSYNSPLHF.

This clonotype came up a few times. This sequence joins TRBV4-2 and TRBJ1-1; D is possibly TRBD1 (5 bases). V shed 1 base and J shed 1 base, with 10 bases lying between them. Germline values: CDR1 LGHNA, CDR2 YNFKEQ. The CDR3 is 15 residues long. In DNA, the CDR3 is TGTGCCAGCAGCCAAGGGGGAGGGGCGAACACTGAAGCTTTCTTT. Amino acids: CASSQGGGANTEAFF.

This clonotype was picked up a small number of times. V usage is TRBV7-2 and J usage is TRBJ1-5; D might be TRBD1 (6 bases). This CDR3 region has 16 residues. Trimming took 1 base from V and 2 from J, leaving 12 bases between them. The germline gives CDR1 SGHTA, CDR2 FQGNSA. CDR3 amino acids: CASSLEGGVGNQPQHF. CDR3 sequence (DNA): TGTGCCAGCAGCTTAGAAGGGGGGGTTGGCAATCAGCCCCAGCATTTT.

V usage is TRBV5-6 and J usage is TRBJ2-2, with 8 bases lining up with TRBD1. V shed 4 bases and J 3 bases; nucleotides not matched to a gene: 14. In germline, CDR1 is SGHDT, CDR2 YYEEEE. This CDR3 spans 18 amino acids. CDR3 DNA: TGTGCCAGCAGCCCGGCCCGGATGGGGGACAGGTACACCGGGGAGCTGTTTTTT. It is translated as CASSPARMGDRYTGELFF. The complete variable domain, with remaining parts taken from reference TRBV5-6 and TRBJ2-2, reads DAGVTQSPTHLIKTRGQQVTLRCSPKSGHDTVSWYQQALGQGPQFIFQYYEEEERQRGNFPDRFSGHQFPNYSSELNVNALLLGDSALYLCASSPARMGDRYTGELFFGEGSRLTVL.

The gene calls are TRBV2 and TRBJ1-3; no firm D call. CDR1 is SNHLY and CDR2 is FYNNEI in the germline V gene. V lost 4 bases, J lost 5 bases, and 15 bases lay in between. CDR3 length: 15 amino acids. The CDR3 is CASSGGQVERNTIYF. As DNA, the CDR3 is TGTGCCAGCAGTGGAGGGCAGGTTGAGCGAAACACCATATATTTT.

The J gene is TRBJ2-5, the V gene TRBV3-1; TRBD2 agrees at 7 bases. With 1 base clipped from V and 3 bases from J, the junction kept 5 bases outside the gene matches. This CDR3 contains 15 residues. Germline CDR1 is LGHDT and CDR2 is YNNKEL (reference sequence). CDR3: CASSQGSSGEETQYF. For the CDR3, the DNA is TGTGCCAGCAGCCAAGGGAGCAGCGGGGAAGAGACCCAGTACTTC.

This clonotype occurred a few times. The chain couples TRBV28 to TRBJ2-3; 12 bases align to TRBD1. The CDR3 totals 16 residues. CDR1 is MDHEN and CDR2 is SYDVKM in the germline V gene. The ends lost 4 bases at V and 0 bases at J; junction bases unmatched: 2. The CDR3 protein is CASSWDRGRSTDTQYF. The DNA of the CDR3 is TGTGCCAGCAGTTGGGACAGGGGGCGTAGCACAGATACGCAGTATTTT.

This clonotype was seen a few times. This chain uses TRBV27 with TRBJ2-1, with TRBD2 matching 10 bases. Germline loops: CDR1 MNHEY, CDR2 SMNVEV (reference sequence). The CDR3 is made up of 14 amino acids. Germline trimming cut 7 bases from V and 6 bases from J; bases unmatched to any gene: 6. CDR3 amino acids: CASTQRGGGNEQFF. The CDR3 DNA sequence: TGTGCCAGCACCCAGCGGGGGGGTGGCAATGAGCAGTTCTTC.

This chain connects TRBV7-2 to TRBJ2-1, with 12 nucleotides matching TRBD2. With V trimmed by 0 bases and J by 8 bases, 5 bases remained unmatched. The CDR3 is 16 residues long. Germline V gene lookup returns CDR1 SGHTA and CDR2 FQGNSA. The CDR3 region is CASSLAGLAGNYEQFF. The CDR3 region has the DNA TGTGCCAGCAGCTTAGCTGGACTAGCGGGGAACTATGAGCAGTTCTTC.

V is TRBV5-5 and J is TRBJ1-2; the D is unclear. Per germline, CDR1 SGHKS and CDR2 YYEKEE (reference sequence). Trimming left V 4 bases short and J 3 bases short, with 19 bases between. The CDR3 runs to 16 residues. DNA of the CDR3: TGTGCCAGCAGCCCAGATTTTTTAGGCCTCTACTATGGCTACACCTTC. The encoded protein is CASSPDFLGLYYGYTF.

The chain joins TRBV15 to TRBJ1-1; tentatively, D is TRBD1 (5 bases). CDR1 is LNHNV and CDR2 is YYDKDF in the germline V gene (reference sequence). Trimming took off 0 bases at V and 12 bases at J, with 14 bases between the two ends. The CDR3 is 13 amino acids. The CDR3, as DNA: TGTGCCACCAGCAGAGACCAGGGCGAGAGATCTTTCTTT. It translates to CATSRDQGERSFF.

This clonotype was seen more than once but under ten times. CDR3 protein: CASSSLAGGLSTDTQYF. The CDR3, as DNA: TGTGCCAGCAGCTCACTAGCGGGGGGCCTATCCACAGATACGCAGTATTTT. The chain joins TRBV9 to TRBJ2-3, with 12 bases aligning to TRBD2. CDR1 SGDLS and CDR2 YYNGEE come from the germline V gene. CDR3 length equals 17 residues. Germline trimming cut 4 bases from V and 2 bases from J; bases unmatched to any gene: 8.

This clonotype was observed a handful of times. The rearrangement links TRBV18 to TRBJ1-6, with D maybe TRBD1 (6 bases). The CDR3 has 15 residues. Trimming removed 5 bases from V and 7 bases from J, with 15 bases in between. Germline CDR1 reads KGHSH; CDR2 reads LQKENI. The CDR3 sequence: CASSTLDSQNSPLHF. In DNA, the CDR3 is TGTGCCAGCTCAACGTTGGACAGTCAAAATTCACCCCTCCACTTT.

This clonotype was seen a few times. V usage is TRBV7-8 and J usage is TRBJ2-2, with D perhaps TRBD2 (6 bases). This CDR3 region has 15 residues. Deletions cut 5 bases from V and 6 bases from J, with 16 bases between. Per the germline V gene, CDR1 is SGHVS and CDR2 is FQNEAQ. The CDR3 sequence: CASSPPASDAGELFF. CDR3 DNA sequence: TGTGCCAGCAGCCCGCCGGCTAGCGATGCCGGGGAGCTGTTTTTT.

This clonotype was seen more than once but under ten times. The J gene is TRBJ2-1, the V gene TRBV20-1, with 8 bases aligning to TRBD2. The germline gives CDR1 DFQATT, CDR2 SNEGSKA (reference sequence). Losses at the gene ends were 5 bases for V and 0 bases for J; bases not matched to a gene: 9. The CDR3 sequence is 16 residues long. The CDR3 loop reads CSALNLAGSSYNEQFF. As DNA, the CDR3 is TGCAGTGCTCTCAATTTAGCGGGGAGCTCCTACAATGAGCAGTTCTTC.